A single sample is the source of the 16 T cell receptor beta chains below, sequenced in a study of cytomegalovirus exposure and HLA in healthy donors. In the PCR, 60 Vbeta and 13 Jbeta primers were used. This table comes from immunoSEQ multiplex PCR, and its TCRdb copy is limited to in-frame clones, with some not included. Of 110,000 to 150,000 clones in the sample, 70% were seen once. Sequencing input: PBMCs. The receptors come from an older woman in good health and CMV-seropositive.

This clone was picked up a small number of times. The chain has TRBV9 and TRBJ1-5, with D possibly being TRBD1 (6 bases). The V gene's germline CDR1 is SGDLS and CDR2 YYNGEE. V was shortened by 0 bases and J by 6 bases, with 16 bases between the two germline ends. This CDR3 spans 16 amino acids. The CDR3 region has the DNA TGTGCCAGCAGCGTAGGAGGGGGGCCGGGGGGTCAGCCCCAGCATTTT. It codes for CASSVGGGPGGQPQHF.

The CDR3 coding sequence is TGTGCCAGCACTGCGTTTACTGGAAACACCATATATTTT. It is translated as CASTAFTGNTIYF. This sequence joins TRBV6-6 and TRBJ1-3; D uncertain. Trimming removed 7 bases at V and 2 bases at J, with 9 bases between. The V gene's germline CDR1 is MNHNY and CDR2 SVGAGI (reference sequence). The CDR3 covers 13 residues.

The chain is built from TRBV29-1 and TRBJ2-5; 8 positions match TRBD2. With 3 bases clipped from V and 5 bases from J, the junction kept 5 bases outside the gene matches. The germline CDR1 and CDR2 sequences are SQVTM and ANQGSEA. The CDR3 is 13 residues long. As DNA, the CDR3 is TGCAGCGTTGAGCCCCCGGGAGGGGAGACCCAGTACTTC. It is translated as CSVEPPGGETQYF.

V usage is TRBV30 and J usage is TRBJ2-6, with D possibly matching TRBD1 (6 bases). The CDR3 contains 13 residues. V lost 7 bases and J 2 bases, leaving 9 bases between the germline ends. Germline V gives CDR1 GTSNPN, CDR2 SVGIG (reference sequence). The CDR3: CASPGAGANVLTF. CDR3 in DNA: TGTGCCTCCCCAGGGGCTGGGGCCAACGTCCTGACTTTC.

The chain joins TRBV28 to TRBJ2-2; TRBD2 is a possible D gene (5 bases). The V end lost 10 bases, the J end lost 5 bases, and 14 bases lay between the germline ends. The CDR3 has 13 amino acids. The germline CDR1 and CDR2 sequences are MDHEN and SYDVKM. The CDR3 loop reads CATKPGVTGELFF. The CDR3 DNA follows: TGTGCCACCAAACCCGGGGTAACCGGGGAGCTGTTTTTT.

The rearrangement uses TRBV6-1 and TRBJ1-3; 9 bases are a match to TRBD1. J lost 1 base, V lost 3 bases, and 4 bases had no gene match. The germline V gene has CDR1 MNHNS and CDR2 SASEGT. The CDR3 loop spans 16 amino acids. The CDR3 reads CASSEGQGISGNTIYF. The DNA for the CDR3 is TGTGCCAGCAGTGAGGGACAGGGCATTTCTGGAAACACCATATATTTT.

The count of this clone is one. The chain recombines TRBV18 with TRBJ1-1, with D tentatively TRBD1 (6 bases). The germline V gene encodes CDR1 KGHSH and CDR2 LQKENI. V lost 0 bases and J 3 bases, leaving 11 bases between the germline ends. The CDR3 totals 15 residues. DNA for the CDR3: TGTGCCAGCTCACCACCGCAGGGGTGGGACACTGAAGCTTTCTTT. Its protein is CASSPPQGWDTEAFF.

The gene calls are TRBV6-6 and TRBJ2-2; D not certain. V lost 6 bases and J lost 4, with 6 bases in between. Per the germline V gene, CDR1 is MNHNY and CDR2 is SVGAGI (reference sequence). This CDR3 region has 12 residues. The CDR3 loop reads CASSVPTGELFF. DNA for the CDR3: TGTGCCAGCAGCGTTCCCACCGGGGAGCTGTTTTTT.

The chain is built from TRBV29-1 and TRBJ2-1, with 11 bases identical to TRBD2. The junction had 4 bases not matched to a gene; V was cut back by 6 bases and J by 0 bases. CDR3 size: 15 residues. Germline lookup yields CDR1 SQVTM and CDR2 ANQGSEA. As DNA, the CDR3 is TGCAGCGTCAGACTAGCGGGGAGCTCCTACAATGAGCAGTTCTTC. Residues: CSVRLAGSSYNEQFF.

The V call is TRBV5-6, the J call TRBJ1-5; 9 bases align to TRBD1. The trim removed 3 bases at V and 6 bases at J, leaving 4 bases unmatched. Germline V gene sequence: CDR1 SGHDT, CDR2 YYEEEE. The CDR3 length is 14 residues. The CDR3: CASSSGQGFQPQHF. DNA of the CDR3: TGTGCCAGCAGCTCGGGACAGGGATTTCAGCCCCAGCATTTT.

The chain uses TRBV6-4 and TRBJ1-5, with a possible D match to TRBD1 (6 bases). The ends were cut back, 3 bases at V and 7 bases at J, with 10 bases in the middle. The length of the CDR3 is 13 residues. Per the germline V gene, CDR1 is MRHNA and CDR2 is SNTAGT. CDR3 protein: CASSEETGQPQHF. The CDR3 DNA follows: TGTGCCAGCAGTGAAGAAACAGGGCAGCCCCAGCATTTT.

The chain employs TRBV21-1 and TRBJ1-5; the D segment call TRBD1 is taken from the table without a DNA check. TRBV21-1 is a recognized pseudogene. CDR3 length equals 16 residues. The CDR3 DNA is TGTGCCAGCAGCAAGTCCGGACAGGGAAAGAATCAGCCCCAGCATTTT. Its protein is CASSKSGQGKNQPQHF.

The chain is built from TRBV28 and TRBJ2-7; no clear D gene. This CDR3 region has 13 residues. V was clipped by 3 bases and J by 0 bases, with 6 bases between them. CDR1 and CDR2 from the germline V gene are MDHEN and SYDVKM. The CDR3 region has the DNA TGTGCCAGCAGTTTTTCGGTCTCCTACGAGCAGTACTTC. Translated: CASSFSVSYEQYF.

This rearrangement joins TRBV6-5 to TRBJ1-1; no firm D call. The CDR3 is 14 amino acids. Per the germline V gene, CDR1 is MNHEY and CDR2 is SVGAGI. Trimming pared 7 bases from V and 0 bases from J, leaving 12 bases between. This chain's CDR3 is CASTRSNVNTEAFF. CDR3 sequence (DNA): TGTGCCAGCACCAGATCGAATGTGAACACTGAAGCTTTCTTT.

In its sample, this clone was seen a few times. This rearrangement joins TRBV28 to TRBJ1-2; D is perhaps TRBD1 (5 bases). This CDR3 spans 15 amino acids. In germline, CDR1 is MDHEN, CDR2 SYDVKM. The V end lost 6 bases, the J end lost 2 bases, and 16 bases lay between the germline ends. This CDR3 is CASSLGLGRNYGYTF. CDR3 sequence (DNA): TGTGCCAGCAGCCTAGGGCTGGGGCGAAACTATGGCTACACCTTC.

The rearrangement joins TRBV9 to TRBJ1-3; TRBD1 might be the D (5 bases). V was clipped by 0 bases and J by 3 bases, with 10 bases between them. Germline V gene data show CDR1 as SGDLS and CDR2 as YYNGEE. The CDR3 is made up of 15 amino acids. DNA of the CDR3: TGTGCCAGCAGCGTAGGACAAGGGGTTGGAAACACCATATATTTT. Residues: CASSVGQGVGNTIYF.